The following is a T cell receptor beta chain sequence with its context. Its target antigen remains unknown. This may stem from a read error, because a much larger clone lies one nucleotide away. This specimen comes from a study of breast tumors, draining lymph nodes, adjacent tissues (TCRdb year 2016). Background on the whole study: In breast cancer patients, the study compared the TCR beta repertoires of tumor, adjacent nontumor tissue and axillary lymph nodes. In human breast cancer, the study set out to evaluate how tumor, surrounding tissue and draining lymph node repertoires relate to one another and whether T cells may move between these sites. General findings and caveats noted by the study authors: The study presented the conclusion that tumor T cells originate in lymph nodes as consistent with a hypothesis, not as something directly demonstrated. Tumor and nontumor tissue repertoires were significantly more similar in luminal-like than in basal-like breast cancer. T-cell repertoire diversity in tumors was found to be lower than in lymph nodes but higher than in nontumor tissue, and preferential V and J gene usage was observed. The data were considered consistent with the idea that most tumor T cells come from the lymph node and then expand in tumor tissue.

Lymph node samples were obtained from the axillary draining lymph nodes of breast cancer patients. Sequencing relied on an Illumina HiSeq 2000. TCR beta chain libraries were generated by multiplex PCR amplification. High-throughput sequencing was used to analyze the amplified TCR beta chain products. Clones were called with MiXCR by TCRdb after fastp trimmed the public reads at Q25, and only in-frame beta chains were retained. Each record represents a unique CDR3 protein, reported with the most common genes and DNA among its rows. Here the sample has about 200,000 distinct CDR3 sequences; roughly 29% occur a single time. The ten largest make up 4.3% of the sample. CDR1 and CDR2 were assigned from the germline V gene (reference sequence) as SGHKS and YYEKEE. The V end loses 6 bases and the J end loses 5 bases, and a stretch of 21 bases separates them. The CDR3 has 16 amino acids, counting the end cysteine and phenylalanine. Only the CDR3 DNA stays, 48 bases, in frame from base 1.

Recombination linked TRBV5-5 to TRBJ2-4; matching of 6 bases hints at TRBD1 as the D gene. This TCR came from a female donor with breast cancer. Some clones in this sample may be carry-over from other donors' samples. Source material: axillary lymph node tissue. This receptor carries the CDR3 CASIQDLGAAENIQYF. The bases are TGTGCCAGCATCCAAGACTTGGGGGCGGCCGAAAACATTCAGTACTTC.